What follows describes a single TCR beta chain. What it recognizes is unknown. CDR3 length equals 14 residues. V lost 8 bases to trimming and J lost 7 bases; unmatched junction nucleotides: 7. Looked up from germline, CDR1 is KGHSH and CDR2 is LQKENI. The PCR made use of 60 Vbeta and 13 Jbeta primers. Generated by immunoSEQ multiplex PCR, the TCRdb table keeps only in-frame clones and is missing some. The sample shows hundreds of thousands of clones, around four fifths of them seen only once. This sample is drawn from a study of cytomegalovirus exposure and HLA in healthy donors. Notes on the study in general: Because they were indistinguishable, some V segments, including TRBV6-2 and TRBV6-3, were excluded. The study found most TCR sequences rare, yet found some public TCRs in many donors.

The donors gave bone marrow, and they were healthy. These donors counted as nominally healthy when sampled, but unrecorded immune exposures were likely. The source material was PBMCs. The receptor was isolated from an older woman in good health and CMV-seropositive. V and J are TRBV18 and TRBJ2-1; 11 bases match TRBD2. CDR3 sequence: CASQIAGGPNEQFF. The CDR3 nucleotides read TGTGCCAGCCAAATAGCGGGAGGGCCTAATGAGCAGTTCTTC.